This TCR beta chain comes out of a study of cytomegalovirus exposure and HLA in healthy donors (dated by TCRdb to 2016 to 2017). For the wider study: According to an earlier analysis of a few hundred of the donors, some 180 million T cells yielded 90 million to 140 million unique TCR beta sequences and 276 Gb of sequence data. Four or five DR-DQ haplotypes were treated as single units for association and clustering because of strong linkage in the cohort. In addition to the first cohort of approximately 670 subjects, a separate validation cohort of about 120 different subjects was used. In the later analysis, no new phenotypic data were used to find candidate immune exposures; instead, reliance was placed on TCR beta sequences and their occurrence across donors. A later analysis re-examined previously published TCR beta repertoires from 600 to 700 donors and added high-resolution HLA genotyping to investigate patterns of TCR occurrence. The study aimed to test whether cataloging public T cell receptors could reveal signatures of past pathogen exposure. Donor age, sex, ethnicity and CMV serostatus were compiled together with the repertoire data. HLA typing covered class I and class II loci at four-digit resolution. The study profiled the T cell repertoires of under 700 subjects by immunosequencing and related them to cytomegalovirus serostatus. All discovery cohort repertoires had been generated on a single sequencing platform. High-throughput TCR immunosequencing, statistical association of individual TCRs with disease status, and machine learning were combined to predict cytomegalovirus infection status. Genome-wide SNP genotypes for about 65% of the roughly 670 donors were used in a later genetic analysis, which treated that subset as a discovery cohort. Roughly 300 gigabases of sequencing data and 70 million to 100 million unique TCR sequences were included in an early release covering around 600 HLA-typed donors. Typing coverage varied by locus: roughly 620-640 donors for A, B, C, DRB1 and DQB1; under 550 for DQA1; more than 600 for DPA1; some 470 for DPB1. In an earlier analysis of 587 of the donors, high-throughput TCR beta sequencing was used to judge whether each TCR beta V gene segment behaved as functional or pseudogenic. Among the roughly 380 genotyped donors, approximately 77% belonged to the genetic ancestry cluster associated with self-reported Caucasian donors. Among 300 to 450 genotyped donors of the cohort, an average of about 240,000 unique TCR beta nucleotide sequences were sequenced per donor, 15% to 20% of them non-productive.

Library preparation employed the immunoSEQ multiplex PCR assay. For the multiplex PCR, a mixture combining 60 forward primers for TCR Vbeta segments and 13 reverse primers for TCR Jbeta segments was used. A multiplex PCR assay on genomic DNA amplified the CDR3 region of rearranged TCR beta genes. The Illumina HiSeq System was used to sequence the amplified TCR beta libraries as 87-base-pair reads. Per the source publication's procedure: A later analysis tallied around 87 million unique TCR beta chains across the roughly 610 repertoires, and some 10 million of those chains were shared by two or more donors. A nearest-neighbor algorithm error-corrected the raw reads and collapsed the reads into unique sequences, merging closely related sequences to remove PCR and sequencing errors. V, D and J gene segments were assigned by aligning CDR3 sequences to IMGT reference sequences. For a sequence to be retained, a match of at least six nucleotides to both a V gene segment and a J gene segment was required. Rearrangements were called productive when the CDR3 lacked stop codons and stayed in frame with V and J; all others were non-productive. CDR3 was defined by IMGT convention, running from the second conserved V-encoded cysteine to the conserved J-encoded phenylalanine. In an earlier analysis of 500 to 650 of the donors, sequences lacking an unambiguous match to a single V gene segment were excluded. In an earlier analysis of some 590 of the donors, a V segment was called functional when productive rearrangements were above 56.7%, and segregating when the standard deviation between donors exceeded 5%. A statistical classification framework was built to diagnose cytomegalovirus status from the catalog of TCR beta chain sequences. A later analysis assigned V and J genes by comparing TCR nucleotide sequences with IMGT/GENE-DB human TR gene sequences. In a later analysis, CDR3 sequences and most-parsimonious VDJ recombination scenarios were assigned using the TCRdist pipeline. In a later analysis, every TCR beta chain was defined by the combination of its CDR3 amino acid sequence and its V-gene family, and reads without a unique V-gene family were dropped. As a way to deal with suspected cross-contamination and a sequencing artifact, a later analysis dropped approximately 590 nucleotide sequences that were highly shared and had low generation probability. In a later analysis, a clonal expansion index for each public chain was calculated from normalized within-repertoire ranks of inferred template counts. In a later analysis, generation probabilities were computed using a VDJ recombination model fitted to out-of-frame rearrangements, and the results were checked against IGoR. In a later analysis, hypergeometric tests were used to score TCR-TCR, TCR-HLA and TCR-CMV co-occurrence, with a repertoire-size bias correction applied to TCR pairs. A later analysis estimated false discovery rates by permuting HLA or CMV assignments 20 times. A later analysis grouped co-occurring TCRs with DBSCAN, adding TCRdist sequence similarity when clustering within HLA-allele-positive subsets. Repertoires with fewer than 30,000 or more than 120,000 public chains, plus five repertoires with anomalous nucleotide sharing, were excluded from co-occurrence clustering. TCRdb's version of the immuneACCESS table is confined to in-frame rearrangements and falls short of the full clone set. An unresolved V gene accounts for under half of the shortfall where checked; the remainder is of unknown origin. Clone size and the V and J calls come from that table; the DNA yielded D and trimming. The table for this sample lists 200,000 to 250,000 clones; more than 60% of them were counted only once. The ten largest clones capture roughly 2.5% of the sample.

Findings and caveats that apply to the study as a whole: Strong co-occurrence of HLA alleles, especially DR and DQ, made assigning TCR associations to individual alleles difficult. According to the authors, the approach could potentially be generalized to other disease states and immunological phenotypes. Most CMV-associated TCR beta chains appeared to be HLA-restricted in a later analysis, and the HLA associations seemed to be driven largely by CMV exposure. For the cohort, immune exposure information was limited to CMV serostatus. In a later analysis, TCR association rates were found to vary across HLA loci, with the most associated TCRs seen for DRB1 alleles and the fewest for HLA-C alleles. Specific HLA alleles were associated with over 15,000 TCR beta sequences at a false discovery rate of 0.05 in a later analysis. In the study, approximately 160 TCR beta chains were listed as associated with cytomegalovirus. In an earlier analysis of some 640 of the donors, most TCR beta V segments were observed in productive rearrangements about 90% or about 30% of the time, broadly matching IMGT annotations. Correlated functional status among segregating V segments might reflect linkage disequilibrium, but an unknown experimental factor could not be ruled out. While some public TCRs were present in many individuals, most TCR sequences turned up only very rarely across donors. According to a later genetic analysis, donors in an Asian-associated ancestry cluster had fewer N-insertions in productive TCRs than the approximately 610-donor mean. The earlier analysis of approximately 540 of the donors excluded 15 to 20 rarely observed V segments, including chromosome 9 orphons, because counts were too low. Because the 87-base-pair reads could not distinguish some IMGT-functional V segments, including TRBV6-2 and TRBV6-3, those segments were excluded. A cluster of highly shared sequence variants was judged likely to be a technical artifact of the sequencing pipeline. Only TCR beta chains were sequenced in this cohort, and the absence of alpha or paired-chain data limited detectable features. Sequencing depth was assumed to be roughly uniform across donors in the presence/absence analyses, though that assumption may not hold. V-gene and J-gene trimming of TCR beta chains was associated with a missense DCLRE1C variant in a later genetic analysis, and the association was replicated in an independent cohort. A few of the identified cytomegalovirus-associated TCR beta chains were confirmed in vitro to be specific for cytomegalovirus antigens. A further reported finding was that TCR beta sequences accurately predicted the HLA-A and HLA-B alleles for most subjects in the first cohort. Several of the top co-occurrence clusters appeared to be linked to parvovirus B19, influenza, CMV and Epstein-Barr virus, according to a later analysis. Because HLA typing was unavailable for some donors at each locus, only the typed subset was used in association tests. The classifier was reported to diagnose cytomegalovirus status with high specificity and sensitivity in both the original and validation cohorts. In a later analysis, HLA-associated TCR beta chains showed more clonal expansion and lower generation probabilities than non-associated chains that were equally common.

The CDR3 goes from the cysteine to the phenylalanine over 15 residues. Just CDR3 DNA is preserved here, 45 bases in frame from base 1. Taken from the germline V gene, the CDR1 and CDR2 loops are KGHSH and LQKENI. Trimming leaves V shorter by 6 bases and J shorter by 0 bases, with the junction holding 6 bases beyond the gene matches. In total, about 650 healthy bone marrow donors made up the cohort. At the time of sampling, all cohort members were nominally healthy, though unrecorded immune exposures were likely present. The donor tested CMV seropositive, placing the donor among the 290 or so seropositive members of the cohort. A peripheral blood sample was provided by each donor, and peripheral blood mononuclear cells were used for TCR beta sequencing. The Qiagen DNeasy Blood Extraction Kit was used to extract genomic DNA from the blood cell samples. This clone was picked up a small number of times. Its recognized antigen is unknown. No clone much larger than this one lies a single base away; base qualities are absent.

The clonotype originates from a woman aged 55-75 years in good health and CMV-seropositive. Here the chain combines TRBV18 and TRBJ2-3; TRBD1 matches 7 bases in the middle. The sequencing sample was made of PBMCs. The CDR3 loop reads CASSLRQGSTDTQYF. The bases read TGTGCCAGCTCTCTTCGACAGGGAAGCACAGATACGCAGTATTTT. Supplemented by the reference TRBV18 and TRBJ2-3 proteins around the CDR3, the complete variable domain is NAGVMQNPRHLVRRRGQEARLRCSPMKGHSHVYWYRQLPEEGLKFMVYLQKENIIDESGMPKERFSAEFPKEGPSILRIQQVVRGDSAAYFCASSLRQGSTDTQYFGPGTRLTVL.